Below are 32 T cell receptor beta chains sequenced from a single sample in a study of control samples from healthy donors and cancer patients. Assay used: immunoSEQ multiplex PCR; TCRdb lists only in-frame clones, some missing. The sample carries approximately 49,000 clones, 86% recorded once. Sequencing was performed on PBMCs. The receptors stem from a woman aged 45-59 years with lung cancer.

This rearrangement joins TRBV11-2 to TRBJ2-7; D gene uncertain. The germline gives CDR1 SGHAT, CDR2 FQNNGV. Trimming pared 2 bases from V and 2 bases from J, leaving 16 bases between. The CDR3 totals 16 residues. In DNA form, the CDR3 reads TGTGCCAGCAGCTTAAAGCCTCCGGTTGGTCCCTACGAGCAGTACTTC. Its translation: CASSLKPPVGPYEQYF.

The chain employs TRBV11-3 and TRBJ2-3; D is possibly TRBD2 (6 bases). CDR3 size: 13 residues. The V end lost 8 bases, the J end lost 3 bases, and 12 bases lay between the germline ends. Germline assignment: CDR1 SGHNT and CDR2 YENEEA. CDR3 residues: CASGGGETDTQYF. The CDR3 DNA follows: TGTGCCAGCGGTGGCGGGGAGACAGATACGCAGTATTTT.

This chain connects TRBV11-1 to TRBJ2-3; perhaps D is TRBD1 or TRBD2 (5 bases each). The length of the CDR3 is 14 residues. V lost 7 bases, J lost 2 bases, and 13 bases lay in between. CDR1 and CDR2 from the germline V gene are SGHAT and FQDESV (reference sequence). The CDR3 DNA sequence: TGTGCCAGCACGGGGCTTAGTTCCACAGATACGCAGTATTTT. Translated: CASTGLSSTDTQYF.

Here the CDR3 reads CASSPGQGRYTEAFF. DNA for the CDR3: TGTGCCAGCAGTCCGGGACAGGGGAGGTACACTGAAGCTTTCTTT. The chain combines TRBV6-2 or TRBV6-3 with TRBJ1-1, with 10 nucleotides matching TRBD1. The CDR3 consists of 15 residues. V was pared by 5 bases and J by 3 bases, with 6 bases of the junction left unmatched. CDR1 is MNHEY and CDR2 is SVGEGT in the germline V gene.

The rearrangement links TRBV27 to TRBJ1-2; D gene ambiguous. This CDR3 region has 14 residues. Germline lookup yields CDR1 MNHEY and CDR2 SMNVEV (reference sequence). Trimming removed 8 bases from V and 8 bases from J, with 21 bases in between. The DNA of the CDR3 is TGTGCCAGCCGGCAAGGCAGGTTCTCTCAGGGCTACACCTTC. Protein sequence: CASRQGRFSQGYTF.

The table lists this clone with a count of one. The V gene is TRBV7-9, the J gene TRBJ1-2; no clear D. V was clipped by 2 bases and J by 6 bases, with 10 bases between them. Looked up from germline, CDR1 is SEHNR and CDR2 is FQNEAQ (reference sequence). The CDR3 covers 13 residues. DNA of the CDR3: TGTGCCAGCAGCTTACCCCGGATAGATGGCTACACCTTC. As protein: CASSLPRIDGYTF.

The genes are TRBV20-1 and TRBJ1-2; 9 nucleotides agree with TRBD1. Germline V gene data show CDR1 as DFQATT and CDR2 as SNEGSKA (reference sequence). V lost 3 bases, J lost 5 bases, and 10 bases stayed unmatched. This CDR3 contains 15 residues. The CDR3 loop reads CSASGTGLGRYGYTF. The CDR3 DNA follows: TGCAGTGCTAGTGGGACAGGGCTCGGGAGGTATGGCTACACCTTC.

The genes are TRBV12-5 and TRBJ1-1, with D possibly being TRBD1 (6 bases). The CDR3 covers 12 residues. From germline, CDR1 is LGHNT and CDR2 FRNRAP. Trimming cost V 3 bases and J 8 bases, with 10 bases left between them. The DNA of the CDR3 is TGTGCTAGTGGTTTCGGGGGCAAGGAAGCTTTCTTT. It encodes CASGFGGKEAFF.

The V call is TRBV5-4, the J call TRBJ2-1; D is uncertain. Germline V gives CDR1 SGHNT, CDR2 YYREEE (reference sequence). V was shortened by 2 bases and J by 4 bases, with 4 bases between the two germline ends. This CDR3 region has 12 residues. For the CDR3, the DNA is TGTGCCAGCAGCTTCGCTTACAATGAGCAGTTCTTC. Its protein is CASSFAYNEQFF.

This clone was observed a single time. The CDR3 DNA reads TGTGCCAGCAGCTCTAGCGGGGCATACAACAATGAGCAGTTCTTC. Its protein is CASSSSGAYNNEQFF. The chain joins TRBV5-6 to TRBJ2-1; 9 nucleotides line up with TRBD2. The CDR3 runs 15 residues. Germline V CDR1 and CDR2: SGHDT, YYEEEE. Trimming took 3 bases from V and 5 from J; bases not matched to a gene: 6. Supplemented by reference TRBV5-6 and TRBJ2-1, the full variable domain reads DAGVTQSPTHLIKTRGQQVTLRCSPKSGHDTVSWYQQALGQGPQFIFQYYEEEERQRGNFPDRFSGHQFPNYSSELNVNALLLGDSALYLCASSSSGAYNNEQFFGPGTRLTVL.

This clone was found a few times. This sequence joins TRBV7-2 and TRBJ1-1; D is perhaps TRBD1 (5 bases). The CDR3 is 14 amino acids. CDR1 and CDR2 (germline): SGHTA, FQGNSA. Between the trimmed V and J ends, which lost 4 bases and 6 bases, there was a span of 15 bases. CDR3 sequence reads: CASSSTGLTAEAFF. For the CDR3, the DNA is TGTGCCAGCAGCTCCACCGGACTGACAGCTGAAGCTTTCTTT.

This chain joins TRBV24-1 and TRBJ1-2; tentatively, D is TRBD1 (5 bases). This CDR3 has 15 amino acids. V was cut by 3 bases and J by 3 bases, with 13 bases left in between. Germline-derived CDR1 and CDR2 are KGHDR and SFDVKD. The CDR3 protein is CATSDRDSGHYGYTF. The CDR3, as DNA: TGTGCCACCAGTGATCGGGACTCTGGACACTATGGCTACACCTTC.

This chain joins TRBV2 and TRBJ1-5; D not resolved. Germline V gives CDR1 SNHLY, CDR2 FYNNEI. The CDR3 runs 14 residues. The germline V and J ends were trimmed by 4 bases and 2 bases, with 9 bases remaining between them. CDR3 protein: CASSAGSGNQPQHF. The CDR3, as DNA: TGTGCCAGCAGTGCAGGCAGCGGCAATCAGCCCCAGCATTTT.

The gene calls are TRBV4-1 and TRBJ1-1; no definite D call. Germline V lookup: CDR1 MGHRA, CDR2 YSYEKL. CDR3 length: 12 amino acids. Deletions cut 1 base from V and 2 bases from J, with 2 bases between. CDR3 loop: CASSQGNTEAFF. Here the CDR3 DNA reads TGCGCCAGCAGCCAAGGAAACACTGAAGCTTTCTTT.

The chain joins TRBV19 to TRBJ2-1; TRBD1 aligns across 8 bases. J gave up 6 bases and V 2 bases, and 6 bases lay outside the gene matches. Germline CDR1 reads LNHDA; CDR2 reads SQIVND (reference sequence). The CDR3 sequence is 15 residues long. CDR3 loop: CASSISGQGTNEQFF. The DNA for the CDR3 is TGTGCCAGTAGTATAAGCGGACAGGGTACCAATGAGCAGTTCTTC.

The chain joins TRBV6-5 to TRBJ2-7, with a possible D match to TRBD1 (5 bases). Between the trimmed V and J ends, which lost 0 bases and 8 bases, there was a span of 5 bases. Germline assignment: CDR1 MNHEY and CDR2 SVGAGI. There are 11 residues in the CDR3. The CDR3 bases are TGTGCCAGCAGTTACTCGGGGCAGCAGTACTTC. Its translation is CASSYSGQQYF.

The CDR3 region has the DNA TGTGCCAGCAGCGCCGAAGGACAGGGCTACGAGCAGTACTTC. This encodes CASSAEGQGYEQYF. This chain connects TRBV28 to TRBJ2-7, with TRBD1 identical over 8 bases. This CDR3 has 14 amino acids. Trimming removed 6 bases from V and 3 bases from J; junction bases left unmatched: 7. Germline CDR1 is MDHEN and CDR2 is SYDVKM.

V gene TRBV19 combines with J gene TRBJ1-2; D perhaps matches TRBD1 (5 bases). Germline V gene lookup returns CDR1 LNHDA and CDR2 SQIVND (reference sequence). The CDR3 is 16 residues long. The V and J ends lost 3 bases and 8 bases respectively, with 22 bases between them. Here the CDR3 DNA reads TGTGCCAGTAGTATCACCCACAGTGGGGCCTCTGGAGGCTACACCTTC. Translation gives CASSITHSGASGGYTF.

The chain employs TRBV7-2 and TRBJ1-1; D is perhaps TRBD1 (6 bases). The CDR3 has 15 amino acids. With 1 base removed from V and 0 bases from J, the gap between germline ends came to 9 bases. Germline CDR1 SGHTA, CDR2 FQGNSA. The CDR3 sequence: CASSLGGGLNTEAFF. Here the CDR3 DNA reads TGTGCCAGCAGCTTAGGAGGGGGTTTGAACACTGAAGCTTTCTTT.

The V gene is TRBV7-2, the J gene TRBJ2-1, with D possibly matching TRBD1 (7 bases). The germline gives CDR1 SGHTA, CDR2 FQGNSA. This CDR3 has 18 residues. Trimming removed 1 base at V and 2 bases at J, with 18 bases between. The CDR3 loop reads CASSLVLGQGGTYNEQFF. CDR3 coding DNA: TGTGCCAGCAGCTTAGTATTAGGCCAGGGGGGAACCTACAATGAGCAGTTCTTC. Full variable domain (missing parts from reference TRBV7-2 and TRBJ2-1): GAGVSQSPSNKVTEKGKDVELRCDPISGHTALYWYRQSLGQGLEFLIYFQGNSAPDKSGLPSDRFSAERTGGSVSTLTIQRTQQEDSAVYLCASSLVLGQGGTYNEQFFGPGTRLTVL.

This chain uses TRBV5-1 with TRBJ2-7, with D maybe TRBD1 (5 bases). Germline CDR1 reads SGHRS; CDR2 reads YFSETQ. V was trimmed by 6 bases and J by 6 bases, leaving 19 bases between them. The CDR3 loop spans 14 amino acids. The CDR3 bases are TGCGCCAGCAATTTAGACAGCCACGTGCCCGAGCAGTACTTC. This translates into CASNLDSHVPEQYF. Looking up the rest from reference TRBV5-1 and TRBJ2-7 gives the full variable domain: KAGVTQTPRYLIKTRGQQVTLSCSPISGHRSVSWYQQTPGQGLQFLFEYFSETQRNKGNFPGRFSGRQFSNSRSEMNVSTLELGDSALYLCASNLDSHVPEQYFGPGTRLTVT.

This clone was observed a single time. The CDR3, as DNA: TGTGCCAGCAGTTACATGGCAGGTTCCTACGAGCAGTACTTC. This gives the protein CASSYMAGSYEQYF. This chain joins TRBV6-5 and TRBJ2-7; D is uncertain. The CDR3 spans 14 residues. Trimming took off 2 bases at V and 1 base at J, with 9 bases between the two ends. CDR1 and CDR2 from the germline V gene are MNHEY and SVGAGI.

The chain recombines TRBV27 with TRBJ1-6; the D is unclear. The CDR3 covers 15 residues. V lost 6 bases and J lost 5, with 14 bases in between. Germline V gene sequence: CDR1 MNHEY, CDR2 SMNVEV (reference sequence). CDR3 DNA sequence: TGTGCCAGCAGCCGGCCGGGGTTCAATAATTCACCCCTCCACTTT. It codes for CASSRPGFNNSPLHF.

The V gene is TRBV6-5, the J gene TRBJ1-1, with D tentatively TRBD1 (5 bases). The V end was cut by 8 bases, the J end by 4 bases, with 11 bases between. Germline V CDR1 and CDR2: MNHEY, SVGAGI. The CDR3 sequence is 12 residues long. The CDR3 region has the DNA TGTGCCAGCCAAAGGGGCGGCACTGAAGCTTTCTTT. Translation: CASQRGGTEAFF.

This clone has just a few counts. The CDR3 sequence: CASSRDGSSGNTIYF. CDR3 in DNA: TGTGCCAGTAGTCGGGACGGCAGCTCTGGAAACACCATATATTTT. The V call is TRBV19, the J call TRBJ1-3, with D maybe TRBD1 (5 bases). V lost 5 bases and J 0 bases, leaving 11 bases between the germline ends. The germline gives CDR1 LNHDA, CDR2 SQIVND (reference sequence). This CDR3 spans 15 amino acids.

V is TRBV29-1 and J is TRBJ2-5; a weak D match, TRBD2 (6 bases). Germline values: CDR1 SQVTM, CDR2 ANQGSEA. The CDR3 length is 12 residues. The V and J ends lost 0 bases and 7 bases respectively, with 9 bases between them. CDR3 DNA sequence: TGCAGCGTTGAAGAGGCGGGACGGACCCAGTACTTC. Translating gives CSVEEAGRTQYF.

This rearrangement joins TRBV27 to TRBJ1-6; 7 nucleotides agree with TRBD1. With V trimmed by 6 bases and J by 8 bases, 10 bases remained unmatched. CDR1 is MNHEY, CDR2 SMNVEV, per germline (reference sequence). This CDR3 has 15 residues. The CDR3 nucleotides read TGTGCCAGCAGAAGACAGGGTGAAGGGGATTCACCCCTCCACTTT. Residues: CASRRQGEGDSPLHF.

J is TRBJ1-2 and V is TRBV20-1, with no clear D. CDR1 DFQATT and CDR2 SNEGSKA come from the germline V gene (reference sequence). V lost 3 bases to trimming and J lost 6 bases, with 11 bases between them. This CDR3 has 12 amino acids. CDR3 protein: CSASDGWDGYTF. CDR3 DNA: TGCAGTGCTAGTGACGGATGGGATGGCTACACCTTC.

The CDR3 DNA follows: TGTGCCAGCAGTTACTCGTACCAGGGCACTAATCAGCCCCAGCATTTT. It translates to CASSYSYQGTNQPQHF. The rearrangement links TRBV6-2 or TRBV6-3 to TRBJ1-5; the D gene is possibly TRBD1 (5 bases). V shed 0 bases and J shed 4 bases, with 13 bases lying between them. This CDR3 has 16 amino acids. The germline V gene has CDR1 MNHEY and CDR2 SVGEGT.

The chain joins TRBV6-4 to TRBJ1-1; D is unclear. Germline V lookup: CDR1 MRHNA, CDR2 SNTAGT. The CDR3 runs to 13 residues. V lost 3 bases and J lost 1, with 6 bases in between. The CDR3 reads CASSEQPNTEAFF. In nucleotides, the CDR3 is TGTGCCAGCAGTGAGCAGCCGAACACTGAAGCTTTCTTT.

This chain links TRBV19 with TRBJ2-1, with 10 bases fitting TRBD2. Trimming took 5 bases from V and 7 from J; bases not matched to a gene: 8. CDR3 length: 15 residues. Per the germline V gene, CDR1 is LNHDA and CDR2 is SQIVND (reference sequence). In nucleotides, the CDR3 is TGTGCCAGTAGTGCCCGACTAGCGGGCGGAAATGAGCAGTTCTTC. This encodes CASSARLAGGNEQFF.

The V gene is TRBV19, the J gene TRBJ1-2; TRBD1 is a possible D gene (5 bases). The CDR3 consists of 15 residues. V was shortened by 2 bases and J by 4 bases, with 14 bases between the two germline ends. Germline V CDR1 and CDR2: LNHDA, SQIVND (reference sequence). As DNA, the CDR3 is TGTGCCAGTAGTATAAGCGCGGGACTCACCTATGGCTACACCTTC. It yields the protein CASSISAGLTYGYTF.